One and the same sample provided the 9 T cell receptor beta chains below, sequenced in a study of shared clonotypes between healthy human individuals. The method was immunoSEQ multiplex PCR; TCRdb's version includes in-frame clones alone and lacks a portion of them. This table has 1,500,000 or so clones, about 98.5% appearing once. The sample consisted of naive CD4+ T cells sorted from blood. Subset in this sample: CD45RA+ positively selected. These receptor sequences come from a man aged 30 to 39 in good health.

CDR3 in DNA: TGTGCCAGCAGCACCCGGGACTTTCCCTACAATGAGCAGTTCTTC. Translating it yields CASSTRDFPYNEQFF. The chain employs TRBV9 and TRBJ2-1, with D maybe TRBD2 (6 bases). CDR1 and CDR2 from the germline V gene are SGDLS and YYNGEE. V shed 4 bases and J shed 2 bases, with 13 bases lying between them. The CDR3 spans 15 residues.

The genes are TRBV14 and TRBJ2-5; TRBD2 matches at 14 bases. In germline, CDR1 is SGHDN, CDR2 FVKESK. The ends lost 5 bases at V and 2 bases at J; junction bases unmatched: 7. The CDR3 has 17 residues. This CDR3 reads CASSEGLAGGKQETQYF. CDR3 nucleotides: TGTGCCAGCAGCGAAGGACTAGCGGGAGGAAAGCAAGAGACCCAGTACTTC.

V is TRBV15 and J is TRBJ2-5; weak D call: TRBD1 (6 bases). Germline loops: CDR1 LNHNV, CDR2 YYDKDF (reference sequence). The V end was cut by 2 bases, the J end by 2 bases, with 9 bases between. This CDR3 is 14 amino acids long. CDR3 in DNA: TGTGCCACCAGCAGAACCGGGACACAAGAGACCCAGTACTTC. As protein: CATSRTGTQETQYF.

This chain links TRBV7-9 with TRBJ2-7; TRBD1 might be the D (5 bases). The CDR3 length is 15 residues. Germline V gene data show CDR1 as SEHNR and CDR2 as FQNEAQ (reference sequence). V lost 3 bases to trimming and J lost 0 bases, with 12 bases between them. This chain's CDR3 is CASSFWGGSSYEQYF. CDR3 DNA: TGTGCCAGCAGCTTTTGGGGCGGCAGCTCCTACGAGCAGTACTTC.

The chain has TRBV4-3 and TRBJ1-2; perhaps TRBD1 as D (6 bases). Per germline, CDR1 LGHNA and CDR2 YSLEER. The V and J ends lost 5 bases and 7 bases respectively, with 11 bases between them. There are 12 residues in the CDR3. This CDR3 reads CASSWGPGGYTF. DNA for the CDR3: TGCGCCAGCAGCTGGGGGCCAGGTGGCTACACCTTC.

This clone has a single count. V is TRBV18 and J is TRBJ2-3; TRBD2 might be the D (6 bases). Trimming took off 0 bases at V and 3 bases at J, with 13 bases between the two ends. The germline V gene encodes CDR1 KGHSH and CDR2 LQKENI. This CDR3 contains 16 residues. CDR3 loop: CASSPPNGRRTDTQYF. In DNA, the CDR3 is TGTGCCAGCTCACCACCTAACGGGAGAAGAACAGATACGCAGTATTTT.

The chain couples TRBV19 to TRBJ1-2; D remains unclear. Germline CDR1 LNHDA, CDR2 SQIVND (reference sequence). The V end lost 5 bases, the J end lost 4 bases, and 8 bases lay between the germline ends. There are 12 residues in the CDR3. In DNA, the CDR3 is TGTGCCAGTAGTCACCTAGGCTATGGCTACACCTTC. This gives the protein CASSHLGYGYTF.

This chain joins TRBV10-3 and TRBJ2-1, with TRBD1 matching over 9 bases. Germline values: CDR1 ENHRY, CDR2 SYGVKD. J gave up 6 bases and V 4 bases, and 1 base lay outside the gene matches. CDR3 length equals 13 residues. This CDR3 is CAISVGQGNEQFF. The CDR3 coding sequence is TGTGCCATCAGTGTGGGACAGGGCAATGAGCAGTTCTTC.

The chain carries TRBV11-2 and TRBJ2-2; D assignment may be TRBD1 or TRBD2 (6 bases each). The germline V and J ends were trimmed by 6 bases and 5 bases, with 19 bases remaining between them. The length of the CDR3 is 16 residues. From germline, CDR1 is SGHAT and CDR2 FQNNGV. This CDR3 is CASRKRGLFDTGELFF. As DNA, the CDR3 is TGTGCCAGCAGAAAACGGGGGCTTTTCGATACCGGGGAGCTGTTTTTT.